These 31 T cell receptor beta chains share one sample of origin, sequenced in a study of OX40 agonist ivuxolimab in advanced cancers. Assay: immunoSEQ multiplex PCR; the TCRdb copy retains only in-frame clones and omits some. There are 50,000 to 85,000 clones in the sample; roughly 80% occur only once, and over 2% lies in the top ten. The sequenced sample was CD4+ or CD8+ T cells sorted from blood, obtained in a trial of the OX40 agonist ivuxolimab. These TCRs come from an adult with an advanced solid tumor such as melanoma, head and neck, liver or kidney cancer.

This chain uses TRBV11-2 with TRBJ2-1, with TRBD2 matching 14 bases. Unmatched junction bases numbered 5, after V lost 5 bases and J lost 8 bases. This CDR3 comprises 15 residues. Germline values: CDR1 SGHAT, CDR2 FQNNGV. The CDR3 DNA follows: TGTGCCAGCAGCCGGACTAGCGGGAGGTTCGATGAGCAGTTCTTC. Amino acids: CASSRTSGRFDEQFF.

V usage is TRBV7-2 and J usage is TRBJ2-7, with 7 nucleotides matching TRBD1. Trimming removed 4 bases from V and 6 bases from J; junction bases left unmatched: 12. There are 15 residues in the CDR3. From germline, CDR1 is SGHTA and CDR2 FQGNSA. CDR3 in amino acids: CASSSTTGAPGEQYF. Written as DNA, the CDR3 is TGTGCCAGCAGCTCAACAACAGGGGCGCCGGGCGAGCAGTACTTC.

The DNA of the CDR3 is TGTGCCAGCAGCTTAGATTCGGAGGCGCGGGAGCAGTACTTC. It encodes CASSLDSEAREQYF. This rearrangement joins TRBV11-3 to TRBJ2-7; a weak D match, TRBD2 (5 bases). This CDR3 has 14 residues. Looked up from germline, CDR1 is SGHNT and CDR2 is YENEEA. The V end lost 0 bases, the J end lost 7 bases, and 13 bases lay between the germline ends.

The chain links TRBV18 to TRBJ2-5, with 9 bases fitting TRBD1. Germline CDR1 is KGHSH and CDR2 is LQKENI. J gave up 3 bases and V 3 bases, and 14 bases lay outside the gene matches. The length of the CDR3 is 18 residues. The CDR3 region is CASSPIAGAGQGKETQYF. The DNA of the CDR3 is TGTGCCAGCTCACCGATCGCAGGCGCAGGACAGGGGAAAGAGACCCAGTACTTC.

The chain uses TRBV6-6 and TRBJ1-3, with D perhaps TRBD1 (5 bases). Per germline, CDR1 MNHNY and CDR2 SVGAGI (reference sequence). Trimming took off 6 bases at V and 1 base at J, with 13 bases between the two ends. This CDR3 contains 15 residues. CDR3 amino acids: CASSGGGRSGNTIYF. DNA of the CDR3: TGTGCCAGCAGCGGCGGGGGTCGATCTGGAAACACCATATATTTT.

The chain has TRBV28 and TRBJ2-4; 11 bases line up with TRBD2. This CDR3 has 15 amino acids. CDR1 MDHEN and CDR2 SYDVKM come from the germline V gene. V lost 5 bases, J lost 6 bases, and 6 bases stayed unmatched. CDR3 residues: CASSVLAGAVNIQYF. The CDR3 bases are TGTGCCAGCAGTGTACTAGCGGGAGCGGTAAACATTCAGTACTTC.

V is TRBV19 and J is TRBJ2-3; no definite D call. This CDR3 has 16 amino acids. V dropped 6 bases and J dropped 1 base, with 17 bases sitting between them. From germline, CDR1 is LNHDA and CDR2 SQIVND (reference sequence). The CDR3 region has the DNA TGTGCCAGTAGCTATACCTGGCGGAGCGGCACAGATACGCAGTATTTT. Its translation is CASSYTWRSGTDTQYF.

The J gene is TRBJ2-1, the V gene TRBV11-3, with D tentatively TRBD1 or TRBD2 (5 bases each). Germline CDR1 is SGHNT and CDR2 is YENEEA. The CDR3 covers 17 residues. Trimming stripped 1 base from V and 3 bases from J, with 16 bases between. CDR3 DNA: TGTGCCAGCAGCTTAGGAGGAGCCGGGGACCGCTACAATGAGCAGTTCTTC. Translating it yields CASSLGGAGDRYNEQFF.

The table lists this clone with a few counts. The rearrangement uses TRBV4-2 and TRBJ1-5; TRBD1 matches 9 bases. The CDR3 covers 15 residues. CDR1 and CDR2 from the germline V gene are LGHNA and YNFKEQ. The V and J ends lost 4 bases and 9 bases, in that order; junction bases with no gene match: 10. Here the CDR3 DNA reads TGTGCCAGCAGCCTTACGGGACAGGGAGCGGGGCCCCAGCATTTT. It translates to CASSLTGQGAGPQHF.

This clone was seen just once. V gene TRBV29-1 combines with J gene TRBJ2-3; 9 bases fit TRBD2. The V and J ends lost 7 bases and 4 bases, in that order; junction bases with no gene match: 9. Germline CDR1 SQVTM, CDR2 ANQGSEA. The CDR3 length is 14 residues. This CDR3 is CSAYPSGTPDTQYF. CDR3 nucleotide sequence: TGCAGCGCGTATCCTAGCGGGACACCAGATACGCAGTATTTT.

This clone has more than one count but fewer than ten. The rearrangement joins TRBV5-4 to TRBJ1-1; D not resolved. The germline CDR1 and CDR2 sequences are SGHNT and YYREEE (reference sequence). V was trimmed by 4 bases and J by 5 bases, leaving 21 bases between them. The CDR3 loop spans 16 amino acids. CDR3 sequence: CASSPYLVGLDTEAFF. DNA for the CDR3: TGTGCCAGCAGCCCGTATCTCGTAGGGTTGGATACTGAAGCTTTCTTT. The entire variable domain, with the rest obtained from reference TRBV5-4 and TRBJ1-1, is as follows: ETGVTQSPTHLIKTRGQQVTLRCSSQSGHNTVSWYQQALGQGPQFIFQYYREEENGRGNFPPRFSGLQFPNYSSELNVNALELDDSALYLCASSPYLVGLDTEAFFGQGTRLTVV.

This clone was detected once. The gene calls are TRBV27 and TRBJ2-3, with 7 bases lining up with TRBD1. V lost 2 bases to trimming and J lost 1 base; unmatched junction nucleotides: 9. Germline V gene sequence: CDR1 MNHEY, CDR2 SMNVEV (reference sequence). The CDR3 has 17 residues. CDR3 DNA sequence: TGTGCCAGCAGTTTAGACCTAGGGGGCTCGGGCACAGATACGCAGTATTTT. Translation gives CASSLDLGGSGTDTQYF.

This rearrangement joins TRBV15 to TRBJ2-7, with TRBD2 matching over 7 bases. The ends lost 4 bases at V and 6 bases at J; junction bases unmatched: 12. The CDR3 totals 15 residues. Germline CDR1 reads LNHNV; CDR2 reads YYDKDF (reference sequence). The CDR3 sequence is CATSTRAGVVPEQYF. CDR3 coding DNA: TGTGCCACCAGCACGCGGGCGGGAGTAGTACCCGAGCAGTACTTC.

The V call is TRBV5-1, the J call TRBJ2-7, with 8 bases lining up with TRBD1. The CDR3 is 16 amino acids. Losses at the gene ends were 7 bases for V and 3 bases for J; bases not matched to a gene: 15. Looked up from germline, CDR1 is SGHRS and CDR2 is YFSETQ. CDR3 loop: CASVSRGQGVNYEQYF. CDR3 nucleotide sequence: TGCGCCAGCGTTTCCCGCGGACAGGGAGTGAACTACGAGCAGTACTTC.

This clone was counted once. The V call is TRBV11-2, the J call TRBJ2-2; D gene ambiguous. This CDR3 spans 13 amino acids. V was cut by 5 bases and J by 3 bases, with 7 bases left in between. Germline V lookup: CDR1 SGHAT, CDR2 FQNNGV. CDR3 coding DNA: TGTGCCAGCAGCCCCCAGTACACCGGGGAGCTGTTTTTT. Its protein is CASSPQYTGELFF.

In this sample, this clone is medium-sized. The chain carries TRBV18 and TRBJ2-7; tentatively, D is TRBD2 (6 bases). This CDR3 comprises 14 residues. With 1 base removed from V and 5 bases from J, the gap between germline ends came to 12 bases. Germline assignment: CDR1 KGHSH and CDR2 LQKENI. CDR3 region: CASSPRGVLDEQYF. The CDR3 DNA follows: TGTGCCAGCTCACCACGGGGGGTTTTGGACGAGCAGTACTTC.

This clone appeared a few times. This chain links TRBV30 with TRBJ1-3, with a weak D call TRBD1 (5 bases). Germline V lookup: CDR1 GTSNPN, CDR2 SVGIG (reference sequence). This CDR3 is 16 amino acids long. V lost 3 bases and J 3 bases, leaving 18 bases between the germline ends. Here the CDR3 reads CAWRSPWGFVGNTIYF. As DNA, the CDR3 is TGTGCCTGGAGGAGCCCCTGGGGGTTCGTTGGAAACACCATATATTTT.

The sample holds a few counts of this clone. The genes are TRBV19 and TRBJ2-7; 7 nucleotides align to TRBD2. V was pared by 6 bases and J by 6 bases, with 8 bases of the junction left unmatched. The CDR3 has 13 residues. Germline V gene sequence: CDR1 LNHDA, CDR2 SQIVND (reference sequence). CDR3 protein: CASRPAGPGEQYF. CDR3 nucleotides: TGTGCCAGTAGGCCAGCGGGACCGGGCGAGCAGTACTTC.

The rearrangement links TRBV5-6 to TRBJ1-2; no clear D gene. This CDR3 has 14 amino acids. V lost 4 bases to trimming and J lost 4 bases, with 14 bases between them. Looked up from germline, CDR1 is SGHDT and CDR2 is YYEEEE. CDR3 amino acids: CASSPPTSGYGYTF. DNA for the CDR3: TGTGCCAGCAGCCCCCCGACCAGCGGCTATGGCTACACCTTC.

This chain uses TRBV11-2 with TRBJ2-7; 8 bases match TRBD2. Losses at the gene ends were 4 bases for V and 4 bases for J; bases not matched to a gene: 12. CDR1 SGHAT and CDR2 FQNNGV come from the germline V gene. CDR3 length: 16 residues. The CDR3 spells CASSSIKREKIYEQYF. Written as DNA, the CDR3 is TGTGCCAGCAGCTCGATCAAGCGGGAGAAAATTTACGAGCAGTACTTC.

V gene TRBV7-2 combines with J gene TRBJ1-3, with no clear D. Per germline, CDR1 SGHTA and CDR2 FQGNSA. Between the trimmed V and J ends, which lost 5 bases and 9 bases, there was a span of 14 bases. The CDR3 has 13 residues. The CDR3 spells CASSTPGRGTIYF. CDR3 DNA: TGTGCCAGCAGCACCCCAGGACGTGGCACCATATATTTT.

V gene TRBV7-8 combines with J gene TRBJ2-5; 12 bases line up with TRBD2. V shed 5 bases and J 4 bases; nucleotides not matched to a gene: 2. Germline V gene data show CDR1 as SGHVS and CDR2 as FQNEAQ. The CDR3 covers 14 residues. The CDR3 nucleotides are TGTGCCAGCAGCCAACTAGCGGGAGGAGAGACCCAGTACTTC. This sequence encodes CASSQLAGGETQYF.

The chain links TRBV6-1 to TRBJ1-1; the match to TRBD1 covers 7 bases. CDR1 is MNHNS and CDR2 is SASEGT in the germline V gene. Losses at the gene ends were 7 bases for V and 4 bases for J; bases not matched to a gene: 12. The CDR3 is 15 amino acids. This CDR3 reads CASIPNRGGSTEAFF. The CDR3 DNA reads as TGTGCCAGCATCCCTAACAGGGGAGGGAGCACTGAAGCTTTCTTT.

The CDR3 sequence: CASSTDSAGELFF. The CDR3 region has the DNA TGTGCCAGTAGTACCGACTCGGCCGGGGAGCTGTTTTTT. The V and J genes are TRBV19 and TRBJ2-2, with D uncertain. This CDR3 region has 13 residues. V was shortened by 4 bases and J by 6 bases, with 9 bases between the two germline ends. CDR1 LNHDA and CDR2 SQIVND come from the germline V gene (reference sequence).

The chain combines TRBV30 with TRBJ1-3; D ambiguous. Per germline, CDR1 GTSNPN and CDR2 SVGIG (reference sequence). This CDR3 region has 13 residues. Trimming removed 2 bases at V and 2 bases at J, with 7 bases between. The DNA of the CDR3 is TGTGCCTGGAGTTCTGGGGCTGGAAACACCATATATTTT. Protein product: CAWSSGAGNTIYF. The variable domain in full, with the rest retrieved from reference TRBV30 and TRBJ1-3, is SQTIHQWPATLVQPVGSPLSLECTVEGTSNPNLYWYRQAAGRGLQLLFYSVGIGQISSEVPQNLSASRPQDRQFILSSKKLLLSDSGFYLCAWSSGAGNTIYFGEGSWLTVV.

The rearrangement links TRBV7-2 to TRBJ2-5, with TRBD2 matching over 8 bases. V shed 2 bases and J 5 bases; nucleotides not matched to a gene: 10. The CDR3 runs to 16 residues. CDR1 is SGHTA, CDR2 FQGNSA, per germline. CDR3 amino acids: CASSLYPGTRGETQYF. CDR3 DNA: TGTGCCAGCAGCTTATACCCCGGGACTAGAGGTGAGACCCAGTACTTC.

This clone was detected only once. This chain uses TRBV7-9 with TRBJ2-2; D is unclear. This CDR3 has 12 residues. The germline V gene has CDR1 SEHNR and CDR2 FQNEAQ (reference sequence). The ends were cut back, 2 bases at V and 6 bases at J, with 4 bases in the middle. This chain's CDR3 is CASSLSSGELFF. The DNA of the CDR3 is TGTGCCAGCAGCTTATCATCCGGGGAGCTGTTTTTT.

J is TRBJ2-3 and V is TRBV29-1, with 11 bases aligning to TRBD2. Trimming cost V 6 bases and J 4 bases; bases outside gene matches: 6. Germline CDR1 SQVTM, CDR2 ANQGSEA. The CDR3 length is 14 residues. The CDR3 spells CSVDLLAGADTQYF. The CDR3 DNA follows: TGCAGCGTGGACCTACTAGCGGGGGCAGATACGCAGTATTTT.

This clone was counted between two and nine times. The chain joins TRBV6-4 to TRBJ2-1, with 8 nucleotides matching TRBD1. The trim removed 5 bases at V and 9 bases at J, leaving 6 bases unmatched. This CDR3 has 13 amino acids. Germline V gene data show CDR1 as MRHNA and CDR2 as SNTAGT. DNA for the CDR3: TGTGCCAGCAGTCCCGACAGGGGAGGTGAGCAGTTCTTC. Its protein is CASSPDRGGEQFF.

This chain joins TRBV6-5 and TRBJ2-1, with TRBD2 identical over 12 bases. With V trimmed by 4 bases and J by 6 bases, 7 bases remained unmatched. The CDR3 has 16 amino acids. Per germline, CDR1 MNHEY and CDR2 SVGAGI. The CDR3 nucleotides are TGTGCCAGCAGTTCTCTGACTAGCGGGAGAGGCAATGAGCAGTTCTTC. It yields the protein CASSSLTSGRGNEQFF.

J is TRBJ2-5 and V is TRBV9; D is unresolved. The CDR3 contains 14 residues. The ends were cut back, 0 bases at V and 0 bases at J, with 6 bases in the middle. Germline CDR1 is SGDLS and CDR2 is YYNGEE. The CDR3 bases are TGTGCCAGCAGCGTAGAGGGCGACCAAGAGACCCAGTACTTC. This sequence encodes CASSVEGDQETQYF. The full variable domain, in which reference TRBV9 and TRBJ2-5 provide the parts outside the CDR3, is DSGVTQTPKHLITATGQRVTLRCSPRSGDLSVYWYQQSLDQGLQFLIQYYNGEERAKGNILERFSAQQFPDLHSELNLSSLELGDSALYFCASSVEGDQETQYFGPGTRLLVL.